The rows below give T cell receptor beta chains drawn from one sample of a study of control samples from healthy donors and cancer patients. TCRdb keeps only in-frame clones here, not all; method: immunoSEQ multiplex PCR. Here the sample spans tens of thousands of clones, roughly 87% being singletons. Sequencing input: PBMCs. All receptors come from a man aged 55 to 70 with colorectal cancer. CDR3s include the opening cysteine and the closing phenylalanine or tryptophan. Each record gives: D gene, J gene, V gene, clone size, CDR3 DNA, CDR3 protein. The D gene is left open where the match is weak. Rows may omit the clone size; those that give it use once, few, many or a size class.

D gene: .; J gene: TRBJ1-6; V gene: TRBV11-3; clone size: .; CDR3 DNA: TGTGCCAGCAGCCCAGAGGGACTGGCAAATTCACCCCTCCACTTT; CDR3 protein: CASSPEGLANSPLHF
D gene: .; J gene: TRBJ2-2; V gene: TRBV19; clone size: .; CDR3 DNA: TGTGCCAGTAGACAGTATTACACCGGGGAGCTGTTTTTT; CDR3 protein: CASRQYYTGELFF
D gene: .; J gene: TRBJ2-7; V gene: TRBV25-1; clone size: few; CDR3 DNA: TGTGCCAGCAGTGAATCCGGAAGCTTCTACGAGCAGTACTTC; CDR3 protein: CASSESGSFYEQYF
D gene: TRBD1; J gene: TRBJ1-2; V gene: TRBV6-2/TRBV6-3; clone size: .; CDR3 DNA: TGTGCCAGCAGTTACGGAGACAGGGTTTTTGCTGGCTACACCTTC; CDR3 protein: CASSYGDRVFAGYTF
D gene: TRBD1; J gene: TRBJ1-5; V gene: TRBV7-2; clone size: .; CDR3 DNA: TGTGCCAGCAGCTCACAGGGGGAACAGCCCCAGCATTTT; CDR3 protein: CASSSQGEQPQHF
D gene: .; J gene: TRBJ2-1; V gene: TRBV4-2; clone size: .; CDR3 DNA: TGTGCCAGCAGCCAAAGACAGTCGGAGGATGAGCAGTTCTTC; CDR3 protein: CASSQRQSEDEQFF
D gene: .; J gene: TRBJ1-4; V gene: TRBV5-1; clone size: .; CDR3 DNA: TGCGCCAGCAGCTTCGGGCCCCCCGCGCCTAATGAAAAACTGTTTTTT; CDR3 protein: CASSFGPPAPNEKLFF
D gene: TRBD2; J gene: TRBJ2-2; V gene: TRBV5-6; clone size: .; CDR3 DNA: TGTGCCAGCAGAAGTCAGCGGGGGGGCTTCACCGGGGAGCTGTTTTTT; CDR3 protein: CASRSQRGGFTGELFF
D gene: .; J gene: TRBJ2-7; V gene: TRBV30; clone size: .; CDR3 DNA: TGTGCCTGGAGTCGGAACTACGAGCAGTACTTC; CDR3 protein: CAWSRNYEQYF
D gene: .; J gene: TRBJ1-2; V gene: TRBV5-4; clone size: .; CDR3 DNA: TGTGCCAGCAGCTTTAAGGGGACTGCCTATGGCTACACCTTC; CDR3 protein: CASSFKGTAYGYTF
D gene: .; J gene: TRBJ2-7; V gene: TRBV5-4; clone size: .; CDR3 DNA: TGTGCCAGCAGCTTTATGGAGTCCTACGAGCAGTACTTC; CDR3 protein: CASSFMESYEQYF
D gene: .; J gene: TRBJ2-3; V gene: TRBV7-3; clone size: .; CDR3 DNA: TGTGCCAGCAGCTTAGCGGGGGCTAGCACAGATACGCAGTATTTT; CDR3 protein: CASSLAGASTDTQYF
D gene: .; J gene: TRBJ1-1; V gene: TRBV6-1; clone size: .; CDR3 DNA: TGTGCCAGCAGTGAACGAGTTAACAGCATGAACACTGAAGCTTTCTTT; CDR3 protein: CASSERVNSMNTEAFF
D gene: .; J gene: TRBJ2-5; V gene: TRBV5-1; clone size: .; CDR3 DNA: TGCGCCAGCAGCTTGTTCCCGACTCGGGAGACCCAGTACTTC; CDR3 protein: CASSLFPTRETQYF
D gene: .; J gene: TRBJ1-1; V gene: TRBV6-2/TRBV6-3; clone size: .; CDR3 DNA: TGTGCCAGCAGTTACTCGACCGGGGGGCGGAACACTGAAGCTTTCTTT; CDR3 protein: CASSYSTGGRNTEAFF
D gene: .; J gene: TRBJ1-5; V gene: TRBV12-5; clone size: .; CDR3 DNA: TGTGCTAGTGGCCTTGGTACAATCGTAGGGGGTGACAATCAGCCCCAGCATTTT; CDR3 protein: CASGLGTIVGGDNQPQHF
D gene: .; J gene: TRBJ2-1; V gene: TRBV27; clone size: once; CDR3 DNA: TGTGCCAGCCACAGGGCGGAGCTATACAATGAGCAGTTCTTC; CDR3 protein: CASHRAELYNEQFF
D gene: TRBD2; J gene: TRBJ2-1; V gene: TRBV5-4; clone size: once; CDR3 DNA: TGTGCCAGCAGCTTGGCCCCCAGCGGGGGGGGGAATGAGCAGTTCTTC; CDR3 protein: CASSLAPSGGGNEQFF
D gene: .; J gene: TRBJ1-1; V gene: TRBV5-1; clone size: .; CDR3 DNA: TGCGCCAGCAGCTTGGTCAGGGGCACTGAAGCTTTCTTT; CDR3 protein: CASSLVRGTEAFF
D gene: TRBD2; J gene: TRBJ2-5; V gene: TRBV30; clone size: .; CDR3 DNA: TGTGCCTGGGGGGGACTAGCGAAAGAGACCCAGTACTTC; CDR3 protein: CAWGGLAKETQYF
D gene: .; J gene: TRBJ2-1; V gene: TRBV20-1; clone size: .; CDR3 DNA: TGCAGTGCCGCCATCGTCCCTGAGCAGTTCTTC; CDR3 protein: CSAAIVPEQFF
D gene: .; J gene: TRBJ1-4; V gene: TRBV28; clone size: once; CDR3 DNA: TGTGCCAGCAGCGGCACGGGCCGCCCTAATGAAAAACTGTTTTTT; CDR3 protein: CASSGTGRPNEKLFF
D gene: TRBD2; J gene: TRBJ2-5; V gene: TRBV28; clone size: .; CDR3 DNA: TGTGCCAGCAGTCCCGGACTAGCGGGGATTCTTTTGGAGACCCAGTACTTC; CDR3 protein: CASSPGLAGILLETQYF
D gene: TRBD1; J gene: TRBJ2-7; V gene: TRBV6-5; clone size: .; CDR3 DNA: TGTGCCAGCAGTTTTATTCTACAGGGGCCCTACGAGCAGTACTTC; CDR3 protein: CASSFILQGPYEQYF
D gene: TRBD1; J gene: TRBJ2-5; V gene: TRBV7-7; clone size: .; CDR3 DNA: TGTGCCAGCAGCCAGGGACAGGGTGGGCAAGAGACCCAGTACTTC; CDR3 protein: CASSQGQGGQETQYF
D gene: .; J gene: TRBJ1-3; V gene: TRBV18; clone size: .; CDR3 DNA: TGTGCCAGCTCACCATTGGAGTCCCTCTCTGGAAACACCATATATTTT; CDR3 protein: CASSPLESLSGNTIYF
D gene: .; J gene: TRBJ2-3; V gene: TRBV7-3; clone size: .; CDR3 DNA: TGTGCCAGCAGCTTAAGCCACACAGATACGCAGTATTTT; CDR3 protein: CASSLSHTDTQYF
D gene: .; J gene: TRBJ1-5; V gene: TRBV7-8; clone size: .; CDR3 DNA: TGTGCCAGCAGCTTAAGTTTGAACAGCAATCAGCCCCAGCATTTT; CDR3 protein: CASSLSLNSNQPQHF
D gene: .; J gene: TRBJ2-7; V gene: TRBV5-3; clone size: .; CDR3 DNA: TGTGCCAGAAGCTTGGGGGACCAGGGACTTTGGCGGGGAGCCTACGAGCAGTACTTC; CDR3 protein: CARSLGDQGLWRGAYEQYF
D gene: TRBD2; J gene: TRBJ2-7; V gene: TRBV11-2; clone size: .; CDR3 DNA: TGTGCCAGCAGCTTAACCGGGACTAGCCCCTACGAGCAGTACTTC; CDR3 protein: CASSLTGTSPYEQYF
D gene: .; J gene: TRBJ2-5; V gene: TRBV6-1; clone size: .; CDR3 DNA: TGTGCCAGCAGTGAATGGGCAGGGTTGGGAGAGACCCAGTACTTC; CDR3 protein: CASSEWAGLGETQYF
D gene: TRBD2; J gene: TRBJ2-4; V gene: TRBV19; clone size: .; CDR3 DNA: TGTGCCAGTAGTCCCTGGACTAGCGGGGGGGAGGCCAAAAACATTCAGTACTTC; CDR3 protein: CASSPWTSGGEAKNIQYF
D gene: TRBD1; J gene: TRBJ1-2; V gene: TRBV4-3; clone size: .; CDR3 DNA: TGCGCCAGCAGCCATGGAGACAGGGATCATGGCTACACCTTC; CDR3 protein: CASSHGDRDHGYTF
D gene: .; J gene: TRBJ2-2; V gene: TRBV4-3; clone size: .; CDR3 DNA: TGCGCCAGCAGCCAAGGGGGGGCGAATACCGGGGAGCTGTTTTTT; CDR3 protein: CASSQGGANTGELFF
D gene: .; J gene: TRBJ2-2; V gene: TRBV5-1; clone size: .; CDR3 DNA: TGCGCCAGCAGCTCCCGGGGTTTTGGAGGGGGTCGCGCCGGGGAGCTGTTTTTT; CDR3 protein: CASSSRGFGGGRAGELFF
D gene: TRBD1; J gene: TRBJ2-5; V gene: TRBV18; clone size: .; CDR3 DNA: TGTGCCACCTTTAGGGGACAGGACCAAGAGACCCAGTACTTC; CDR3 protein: CATFRGQDQETQYF
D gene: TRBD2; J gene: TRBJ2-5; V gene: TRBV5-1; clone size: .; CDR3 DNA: TGCGCCAGCAGCGCTTCCAGCGGGGGTCTCCAAGAGACCCAGTACTTC; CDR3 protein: CASSASSGGLQETQYF
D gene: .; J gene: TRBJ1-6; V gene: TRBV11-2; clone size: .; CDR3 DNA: TGTGCCAGCACCCCCGGACAGTTTAATTCACCCCTCCACTTT; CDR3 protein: CASTPGQFNSPLHF
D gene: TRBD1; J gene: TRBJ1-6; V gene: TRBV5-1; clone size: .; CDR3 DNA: TGCGCCAGCAGCTTACAGGGGGCGAATTCACCCCTCCACTTT; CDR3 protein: CASSLQGANSPLHF
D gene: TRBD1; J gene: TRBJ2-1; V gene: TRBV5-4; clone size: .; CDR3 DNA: TGTGCCAGCAGCCCCGGTGGGACAGGAGTGGGCAATGAGCAGTTCTTC; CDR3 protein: CASSPGGTGVGNEQFF
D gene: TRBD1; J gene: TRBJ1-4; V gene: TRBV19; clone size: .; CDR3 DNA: TGTGCCAGTACCAGGGGGTCAGCAACTAATGAAAAACTGTTTTTT; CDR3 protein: CASTRGSATNEKLFF
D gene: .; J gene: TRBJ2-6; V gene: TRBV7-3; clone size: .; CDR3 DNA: TGTGCCAGCAGCTTATCTCCCTTAGGGGGGGCCAACGTCCTGACTTTC; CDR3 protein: CASSLSPLGGANVLTF
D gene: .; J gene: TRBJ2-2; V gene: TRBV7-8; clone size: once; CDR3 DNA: TGTGCCAGCAGCTTAGCCTTTAGGTTGGCCGGGGAGCTGTTTTTT; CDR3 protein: CASSLAFRLAGELFF
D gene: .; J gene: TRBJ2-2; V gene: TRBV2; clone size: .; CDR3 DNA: TGTGCCAGCAGTGAAGGGCAGGGGAACACCGGGGAGCTGTTTTTT; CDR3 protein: CASSEGQGNTGELFF
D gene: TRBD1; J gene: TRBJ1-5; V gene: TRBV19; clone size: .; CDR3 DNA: TGTGCCAGTAGTATAGTTTTGAGACAGGGCCTCCAGCCCCAGCATTTT; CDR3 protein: CASSIVLRQGLQPQHF
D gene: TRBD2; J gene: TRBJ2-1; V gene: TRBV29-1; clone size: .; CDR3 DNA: TGCAGCGTTTCGGGACTAGCGGGGGGCCGCAACAATGAGCAGTTCTTC; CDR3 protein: CSVSGLAGGRNNEQFF
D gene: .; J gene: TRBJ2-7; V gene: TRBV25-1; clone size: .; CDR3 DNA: TGTGCCAGCAGTGGGGGGCCCCCCTACGAGCAGTACTTC; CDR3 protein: CASSGGPPYEQYF
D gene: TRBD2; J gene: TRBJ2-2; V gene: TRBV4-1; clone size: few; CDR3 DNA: TGCGCCAGCAGCCCCGGGACTAGCGGGGGGGCCGGGGAGCTGTTTTTT; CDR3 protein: CASSPGTSGGAGELFF
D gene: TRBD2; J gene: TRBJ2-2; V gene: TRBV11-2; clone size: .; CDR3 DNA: TGTGCCAGCAGCACTAGCGGGGGGGCAAACACCGGGGAGCTGTTTTTT; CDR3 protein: CASSTSGGANTGELFF
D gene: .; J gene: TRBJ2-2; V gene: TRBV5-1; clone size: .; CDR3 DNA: TGCGCCAGCAAATTGACAGCGAACACCGGGGAGCTGTTTTTT; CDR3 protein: CASKLTANTGELFF
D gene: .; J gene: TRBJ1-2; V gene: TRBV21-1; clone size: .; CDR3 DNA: TGTGCCAGCAGCAACGATCCCGGACAGGGACCAAACTATGGCTACACCTTC; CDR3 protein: CASSNDPGQGPNYGYTF
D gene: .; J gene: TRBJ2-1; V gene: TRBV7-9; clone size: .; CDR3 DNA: TGTGCCAGCAGCCCCCAAGGGGTGTACAATGAGCAGTTCTTC; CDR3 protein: CASSPQGVYNEQFF
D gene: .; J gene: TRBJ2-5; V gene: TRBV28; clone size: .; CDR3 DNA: TGTGCCAGCAGTCTGGACGTTCAAAAGACCCAGTACTTC; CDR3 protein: CASSLDVQKTQYF
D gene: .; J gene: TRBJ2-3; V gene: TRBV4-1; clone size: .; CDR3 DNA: TGCGCCAGCAGCCAAGGGTTAGTAGGCACAGATACGCAGTATTTT; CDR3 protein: CASSQGLVGTDTQYF
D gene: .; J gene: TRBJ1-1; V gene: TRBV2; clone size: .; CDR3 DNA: TGTGCCAGCACCCCAGACAGAATGAACACTGAAGCTTTCTTT; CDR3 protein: CASTPDRMNTEAFF
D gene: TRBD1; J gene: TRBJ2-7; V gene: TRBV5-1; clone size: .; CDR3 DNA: TGCGCCAGCAGCTTGGTCGACAGGGGTGGAGAGCAGTACTTC; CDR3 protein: CASSLVDRGGEQYF
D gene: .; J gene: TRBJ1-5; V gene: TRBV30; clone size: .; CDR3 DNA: TGTGCCTGGAGTGTACCGGCCAATCAGCCCCAGCATTTT; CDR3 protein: CAWSVPANQPQHF
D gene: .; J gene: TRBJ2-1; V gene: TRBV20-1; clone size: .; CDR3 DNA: TGCAGTGCTAGTGGACAGATCAATGAGCAGTTCTTC; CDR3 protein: CSASGQINEQFF
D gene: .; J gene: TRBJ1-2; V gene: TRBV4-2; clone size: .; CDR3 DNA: TGTGCCAGCAGCCAAGTTTTACAGGCTTTGACGTATGGCTACACCTTC; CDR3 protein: CASSQVLQALTYGYTF
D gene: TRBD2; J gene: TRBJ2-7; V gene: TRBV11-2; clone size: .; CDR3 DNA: TGTGCCAGCAGCCTCCGGGGGGGGGCGTACGAGCAGTACTTC; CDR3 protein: CASSLRGGAYEQYF